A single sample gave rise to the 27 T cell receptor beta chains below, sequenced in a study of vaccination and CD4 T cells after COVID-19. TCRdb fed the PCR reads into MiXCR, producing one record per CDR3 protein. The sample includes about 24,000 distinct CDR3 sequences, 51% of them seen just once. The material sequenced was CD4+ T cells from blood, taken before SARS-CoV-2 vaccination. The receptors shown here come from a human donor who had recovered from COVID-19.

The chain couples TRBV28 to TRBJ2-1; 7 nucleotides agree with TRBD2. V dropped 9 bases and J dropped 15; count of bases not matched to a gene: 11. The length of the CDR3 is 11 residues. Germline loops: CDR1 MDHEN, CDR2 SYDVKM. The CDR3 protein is CASHTTSAWFF. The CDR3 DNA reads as TGTGCCAGTCACACAACTAGCGCTTGGTTCTTC.

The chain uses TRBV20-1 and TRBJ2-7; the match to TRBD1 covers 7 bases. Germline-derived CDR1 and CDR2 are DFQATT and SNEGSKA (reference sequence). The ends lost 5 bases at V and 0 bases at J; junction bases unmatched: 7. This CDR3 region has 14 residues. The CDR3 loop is CSASDRTGSYEQYF. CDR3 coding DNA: TGCAGTGCTTCTGACCGGACAGGCTCCTACGAGCAGTACTTC.

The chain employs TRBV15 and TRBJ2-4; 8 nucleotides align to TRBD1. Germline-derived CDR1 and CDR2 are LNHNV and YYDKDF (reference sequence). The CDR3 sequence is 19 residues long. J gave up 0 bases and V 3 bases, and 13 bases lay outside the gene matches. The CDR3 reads CATSRVTGVGRLAKNIQYF. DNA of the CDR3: TGTGCCACCAGCAGGGTGACAGGGGTAGGACGACTAGCCAAAAACATTCAGTACTTC.

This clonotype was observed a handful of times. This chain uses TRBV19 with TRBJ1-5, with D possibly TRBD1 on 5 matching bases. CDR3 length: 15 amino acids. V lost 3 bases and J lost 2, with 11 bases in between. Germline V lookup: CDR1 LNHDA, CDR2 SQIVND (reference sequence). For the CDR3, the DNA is TGTGCCAGTAGTATTTGGAGGGGCCGCAATCAGCCCCAGCATTTT. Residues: CASSIWRGRNQPQHF.

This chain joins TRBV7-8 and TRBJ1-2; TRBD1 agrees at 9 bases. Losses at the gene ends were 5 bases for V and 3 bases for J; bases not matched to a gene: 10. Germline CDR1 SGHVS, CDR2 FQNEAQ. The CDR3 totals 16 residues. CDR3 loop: CASSNRDREFDYGYTF. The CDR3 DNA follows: TGTGCCAGCAGCAACCGGGACAGGGAGTTTGACTATGGCTACACCTTC.

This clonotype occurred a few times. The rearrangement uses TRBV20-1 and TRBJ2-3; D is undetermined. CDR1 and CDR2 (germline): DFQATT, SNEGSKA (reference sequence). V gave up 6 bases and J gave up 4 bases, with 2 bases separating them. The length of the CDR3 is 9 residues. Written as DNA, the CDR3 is TGCAGTGCCGCAGATACGCAGTATTTT. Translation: CSAADTQYF.

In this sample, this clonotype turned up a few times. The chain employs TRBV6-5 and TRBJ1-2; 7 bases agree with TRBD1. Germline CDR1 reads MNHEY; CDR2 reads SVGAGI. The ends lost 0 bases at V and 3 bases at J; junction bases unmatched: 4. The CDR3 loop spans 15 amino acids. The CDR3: CASSYSRGQYYGYTF. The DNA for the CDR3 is TGTGCCAGCAGTTACTCGAGGGGGCAATACTATGGCTACACCTTC.

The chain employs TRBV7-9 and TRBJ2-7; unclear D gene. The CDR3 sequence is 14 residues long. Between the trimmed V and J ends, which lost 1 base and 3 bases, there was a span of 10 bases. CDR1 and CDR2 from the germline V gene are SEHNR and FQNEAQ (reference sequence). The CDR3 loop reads CASSLEGSYYEQYF. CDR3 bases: TGTGCCAGCAGCTTAGAGGGCAGTTACTACGAGCAGTACTTC.

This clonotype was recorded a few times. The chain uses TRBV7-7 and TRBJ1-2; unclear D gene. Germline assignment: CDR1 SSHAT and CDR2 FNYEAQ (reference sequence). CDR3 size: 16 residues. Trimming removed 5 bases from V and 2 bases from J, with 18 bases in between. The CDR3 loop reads CASSQWGSGRNYGYTF. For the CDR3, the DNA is TGTGCCAGCAGCCAATGGGGAAGTGGGAGGAACTATGGCTACACCTTC. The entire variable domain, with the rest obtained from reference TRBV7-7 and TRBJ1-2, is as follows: GAGVSQSPRYKVTKRGQDVTLRCDPISSHATLYWYQQALGQGPEFLTYFNYEAQPDKSGLPSDRFSAERPEGSISTLTIQRTEQRDSAMYRCASSQWGSGRNYGYTFGSGTRLTVV.

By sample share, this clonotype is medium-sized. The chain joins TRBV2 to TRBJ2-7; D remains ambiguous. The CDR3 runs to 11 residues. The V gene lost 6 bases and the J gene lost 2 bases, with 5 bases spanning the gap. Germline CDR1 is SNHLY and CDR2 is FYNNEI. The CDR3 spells CASRMTYEQYF. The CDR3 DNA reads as TGTGCCAGCAGGATGACCTACGAGCAGTACTTC.

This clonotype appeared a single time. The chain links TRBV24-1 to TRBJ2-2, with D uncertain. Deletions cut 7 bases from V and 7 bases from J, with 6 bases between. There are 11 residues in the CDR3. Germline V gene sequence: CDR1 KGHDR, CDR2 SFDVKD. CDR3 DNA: TGTGCCACCAGACACCTCGGGGAGCTGTTTTTT. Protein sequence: CATRHLGELFF.

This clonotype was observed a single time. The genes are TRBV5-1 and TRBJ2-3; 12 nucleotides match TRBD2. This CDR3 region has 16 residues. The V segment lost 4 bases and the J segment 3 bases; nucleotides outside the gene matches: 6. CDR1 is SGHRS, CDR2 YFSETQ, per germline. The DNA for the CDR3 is TGCGCCAGCAGCCTAATGACTAGCGGGAGTACAGATACGCAGTATTTT. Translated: CASSLMTSGSTDTQYF.

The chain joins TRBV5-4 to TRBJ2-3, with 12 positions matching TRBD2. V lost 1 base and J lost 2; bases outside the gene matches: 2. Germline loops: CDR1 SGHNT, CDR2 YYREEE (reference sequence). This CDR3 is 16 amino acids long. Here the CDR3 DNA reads TGTGCCAGCAGCTTGACTAGCGGGAGGTACACAGATACGCAGTATTTT. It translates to CASSLTSGRYTDTQYF.

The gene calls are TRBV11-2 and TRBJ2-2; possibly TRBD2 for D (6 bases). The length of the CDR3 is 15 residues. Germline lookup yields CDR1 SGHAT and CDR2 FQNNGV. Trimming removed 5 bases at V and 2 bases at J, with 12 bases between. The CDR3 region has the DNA TGTGCCAGCAGCCCTTTAGCGGTAAACACCGGGGAGCTGTTTTTT. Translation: CASSPLAVNTGELFF.

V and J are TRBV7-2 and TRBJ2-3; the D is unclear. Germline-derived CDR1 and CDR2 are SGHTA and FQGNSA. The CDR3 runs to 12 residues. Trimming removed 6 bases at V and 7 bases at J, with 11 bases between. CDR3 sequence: CASSPGLHTQYF. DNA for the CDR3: TGTGCCAGCAGTCCCGGCCTACATACGCAGTATTTT.

The CDR3 spells CSVEGMSAATPSGNTIYF. The DNA of the CDR3 is TGCAGCGTTGAAGGGATGTCAGCAGCTACACCCTCTGGAAACACCATATATTTT. The chain employs TRBV29-1 and TRBJ1-3; no reliable D call. Germline CDR1 reads SQVTM; CDR2 reads ANQGSEA. The CDR3 is 18 amino acids. Trimming shortened V by 1 base and J by 0 bases, and 19 bases separated the two germline ends.

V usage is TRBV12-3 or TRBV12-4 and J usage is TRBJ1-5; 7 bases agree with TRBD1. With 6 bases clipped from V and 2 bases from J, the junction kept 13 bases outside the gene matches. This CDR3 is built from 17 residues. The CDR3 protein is CASSPSGGGPGNQPQHF. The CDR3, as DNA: TGTGCCAGCAGCCCGTCAGGGGGGGGGCCTGGCAATCAGCCCCAGCATTTT.

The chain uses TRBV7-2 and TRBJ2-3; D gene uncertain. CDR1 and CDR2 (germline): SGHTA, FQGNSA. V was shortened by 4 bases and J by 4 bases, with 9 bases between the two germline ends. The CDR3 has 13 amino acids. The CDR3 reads CASSSHIADTQYF. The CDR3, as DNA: TGTGCCAGCAGCTCTCACATTGCAGATACGCAGTATTTT.

The CDR3 reads CASRQPGYNSPLHF. The CDR3 nucleotides read TGCGCCAGCAGGCAGCCAGGGTACAATTCACCCCTCCACTTT. This rearrangement joins TRBV10-2 to TRBJ1-6; D perhaps matches TRBD1 (5 bases). Germline assignment: CDR1 WSHSY and CDR2 SAAADI. CDR3 size: 14 residues. V was pared by 6 bases and J by 7 bases, with 13 bases between.

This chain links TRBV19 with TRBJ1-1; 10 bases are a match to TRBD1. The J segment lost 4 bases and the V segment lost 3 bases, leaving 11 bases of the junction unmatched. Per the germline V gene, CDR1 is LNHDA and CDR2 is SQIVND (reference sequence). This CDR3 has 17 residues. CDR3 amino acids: CASSIGRRGQGVTEAFF. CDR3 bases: TGTGCCAGTAGTATTGGGAGGCGCGGACAGGGGGTCACTGAAGCTTTCTTT.

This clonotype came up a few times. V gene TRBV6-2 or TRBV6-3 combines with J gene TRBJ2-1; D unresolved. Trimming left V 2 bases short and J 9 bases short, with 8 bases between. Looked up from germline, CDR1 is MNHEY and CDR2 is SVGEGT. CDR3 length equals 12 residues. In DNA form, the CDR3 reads TGTGCCAGCAGTTACGGGCGCCTTGAGCAGTTCTTC. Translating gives CASSYGRLEQFF.

DNA of the CDR3: TGTGCCAGCAGGTATAATCAGCCCCAGCATTTT. Residues: CASRYNQPQHF. The chain has TRBV2 and TRBJ1-5; D call uncertain. Per the germline V gene, CDR1 is SNHLY and CDR2 is FYNNEI. The CDR3 covers 11 residues. The V gene lost 6 bases and the J gene lost 4 bases, with 4 bases spanning the gap.

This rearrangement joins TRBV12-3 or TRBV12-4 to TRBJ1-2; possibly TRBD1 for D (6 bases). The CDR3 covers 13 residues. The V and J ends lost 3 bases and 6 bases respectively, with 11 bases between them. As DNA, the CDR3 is TGTGCCAGCAGTTTCTCGGGGGGCGATGGCTACACCTTC. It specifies CASSFSGGDGYTF.

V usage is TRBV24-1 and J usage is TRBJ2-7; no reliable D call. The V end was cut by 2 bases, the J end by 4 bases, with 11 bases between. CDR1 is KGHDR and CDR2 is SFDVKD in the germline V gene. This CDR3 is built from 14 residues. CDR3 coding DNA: TGTGCCACCAGTGATTCGGCAGACGGTTACGAGCAGTACTTC. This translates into CATSDSADGYEQYF.

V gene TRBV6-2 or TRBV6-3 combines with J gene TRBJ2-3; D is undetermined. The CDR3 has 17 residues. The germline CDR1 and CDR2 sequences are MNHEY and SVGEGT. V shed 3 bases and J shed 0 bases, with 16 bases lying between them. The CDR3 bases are TGTGCCAGCAGTTATAAGTCAGCCACCCTAAGCACAGATACGCAGTATTTT. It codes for CASSYKSATLSTDTQYF.

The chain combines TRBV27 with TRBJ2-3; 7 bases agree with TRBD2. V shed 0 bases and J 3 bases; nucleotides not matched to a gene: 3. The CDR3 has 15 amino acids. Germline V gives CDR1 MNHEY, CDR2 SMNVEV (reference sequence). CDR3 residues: CASSLSPSGTDTQYF. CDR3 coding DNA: TGTGCCAGCAGTTTATCGCCTAGCGGAACAGATACGCAGTATTTT.

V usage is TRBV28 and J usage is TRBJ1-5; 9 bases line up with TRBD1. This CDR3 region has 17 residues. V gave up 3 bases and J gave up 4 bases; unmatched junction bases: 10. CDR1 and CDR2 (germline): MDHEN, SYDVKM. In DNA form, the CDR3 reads TGTGCCAGCAGTTTCGCGGGGACGGGACAGGGAAATCAGCCCCAGCATTTT. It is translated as CASSFAGTGQGNQPQHF.